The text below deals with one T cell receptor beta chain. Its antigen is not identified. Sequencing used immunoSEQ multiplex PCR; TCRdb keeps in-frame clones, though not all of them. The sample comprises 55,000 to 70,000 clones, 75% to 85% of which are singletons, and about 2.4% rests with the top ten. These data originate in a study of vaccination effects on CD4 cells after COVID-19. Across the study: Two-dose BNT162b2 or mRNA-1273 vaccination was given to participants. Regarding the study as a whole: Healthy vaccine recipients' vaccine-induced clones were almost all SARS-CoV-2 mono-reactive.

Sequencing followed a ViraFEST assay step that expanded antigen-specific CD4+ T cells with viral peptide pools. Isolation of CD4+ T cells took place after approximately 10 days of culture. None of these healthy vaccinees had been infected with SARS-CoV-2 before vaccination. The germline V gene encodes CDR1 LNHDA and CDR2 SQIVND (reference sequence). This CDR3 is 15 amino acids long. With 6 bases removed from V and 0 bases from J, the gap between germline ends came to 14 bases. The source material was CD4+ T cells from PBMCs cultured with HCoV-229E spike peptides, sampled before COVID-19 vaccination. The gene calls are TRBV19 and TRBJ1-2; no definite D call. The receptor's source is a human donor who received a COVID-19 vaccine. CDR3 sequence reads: CASSPGQLANYGYTF. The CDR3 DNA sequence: TGTGCCAGTAGCCCCGGGCAGTTAGCTAACTATGGCTACACCTTC.